This is a list of T cell receptor beta chains from one sample in a study of T cells in Graves' hyperthyroidism and ophthalmopathy. TCRdb reprocessed the multiplex PCR reads with MiXCR, giving one entry per CDR3 protein. The sample lists over 200,000 distinct CDR3 sequences, more than 15% seen once, with under 65% in the top ten. Sequences were obtained from blood. These receptors were taken from a man in his forties or fifties with Graves' hyperthyroidism. Each CDR3 is given with its conserved first and last residue. The D gene is left open where the match is weak. Rows give clone size only sometimes, using once, few, many, or a class for an expanded clone.

v_gene	abundance	j_gene	d_gene	CDR3aa	CDR3nt
TRBV18	-	TRBJ2-7	-	CASSNLGGGSYEQYF	TGTGCCAGCTCCAACCTTGGGGGCGGGAGCTACGAGCAGTACTTC
TRBV2	many	TRBJ1-5	-	CASSEESYSNQPQHF	TGTGCCAGCAGTGAAGAAAGTTATAGCAATCAGCCCCAGCATTTT
TRBV7-9	many	TRBJ2-3	-	CASSTDGAVTDTQYF	TGTGCCAGCAGCACCGACGGAGCGGTCACAGATACGCAGTATTTT
TRBV20-1	many	TRBJ1-5	-	CSAFSDDSNQPQHF	TGCAGTGCTTTTTCGGATGATAGCAATCAGCCCCAGCATTTT
TRBV6-5	once	TRBJ1-3	-	CASSYSSRSGNTIYF	TGTGCCAGCAGTTACTCGAGCCGCTCTGGAAACACCATATATTTT
TRBV6-1	few	TRBJ2-2	TRBD1	CASSGQGWNTGELFF	TGTGCCAGCAGCGGACAGGGTTGGAACACCGGGGAGCTGTTTTTT
TRBV12-3/TRBV12-4	-	TRBJ2-7	TRBD2	CASSQDWVPSGINYEQYF	TGTGCCAGCAGCCAAGATTGGGTGCCTAGCGGGATAAACTACGAGCAGTACTTC
TRBV11-3	-	TRBJ2-1	-	CASSLRIATGDNEQFF	TGTGCCAGCAGCTTAAGGATTGCTACGGGCGACAATGAGCAGTTCTTC
TRBV2	many	TRBJ1-1	-	CASRVGVTLNTEAFF	TGTGCCAGTCGAGTGGGGGTAACCTTGAACACTGAAGCTTTCTTT
TRBV11-2	many	TRBJ2-2	TRBD2	CASSLGASGGELFF	TGTGCCAGCAGCTTAGGGGCTAGCGGTGGGGAGCTGTTTTTT
TRBV19	-	TRBJ2-7	TRBD2	CASSTVAGGYEQYF	TGTGCCAGTAGTACTGTAGCGGGAGGATACGAGCAGTACTTC
TRBV20-1	many	TRBJ2-7	-	CSARRPGRPSYEQYF	TGCAGTGCTAGGCGTCCGGGACGTCCCTCCTACGAGCAGTACTTC
TRBV3-1	many	TRBJ2-1	TRBD2	CASSQESLAGANEQFF	TGTGCCAGCAGCCAAGAAAGTCTAGCGGGAGCCAATGAGCAGTTCTTC
TRBV6-2/TRBV6-3	few	TRBJ2-5	TRBD2	CASSYSGTSPTETQYF	TGTGCCAGCAGTTACTCCGGGACTAGCCCTACGGAGACCCAGTACTTC
TRBV5-1	-	TRBJ2-7	TRBD2	CASSLYQRENDEQYF	TGCGCCAGCAGCTTGTATCAGCGGGAGAACGACGAGCAGTACTTC
TRBV10-3	-	TRBJ2-6	-	CAISESIGAGANVLTF	TGTGCCATCAGTGAGTCGATAGGTGCTGGGGCCAACGTCCTGACTTTC
TRBV28	many	TRBJ2-1	-	CASSSVAHKNNEQFF	TGTGCCAGCAGTTCCGTAGCGCACAAGAACAATGAGCAGTTCTTC
TRBV28	-	TRBJ2-1	-	CASSDFGVKTHNEQFF	TGTGCCAGCAGTGATTTTGGGGTTAAGACCCACAATGAGCAGTTCTTC
TRBV11-1	many	TRBJ2-2	TRBD1	CASSRRTGLTGELFF	TGTGCCAGCAGCCGAAGGACAGGGCTCACCGGGGAGCTGTTTTTT
TRBV5-1	many	TRBJ1-2	-	CASSLAVTGLNYGYTF	TGCGCCAGCAGCTTGGCCGTGACAGGCCTTAACTATGGCTACACCTTC
TRBV5-1	-	TRBJ2-5	-	CASSPAPFHGFETQYF	TGCGCCAGCAGTCCGGCCCCTTTCCACGGATTTGAGACCCAGTACTTC
TRBV7-2	many	TRBJ1-1	-	CASSLGILNTEAFF	TGTGCCAGCAGCTTGGGGATCCTTAACACTGAAGCTTTCTTT
TRBV19	-	TRBJ2-2	-	CASSKHTGELFF	TGTGCCAGTAGTAAGCACACCGGGGAGCTGTTTTTT